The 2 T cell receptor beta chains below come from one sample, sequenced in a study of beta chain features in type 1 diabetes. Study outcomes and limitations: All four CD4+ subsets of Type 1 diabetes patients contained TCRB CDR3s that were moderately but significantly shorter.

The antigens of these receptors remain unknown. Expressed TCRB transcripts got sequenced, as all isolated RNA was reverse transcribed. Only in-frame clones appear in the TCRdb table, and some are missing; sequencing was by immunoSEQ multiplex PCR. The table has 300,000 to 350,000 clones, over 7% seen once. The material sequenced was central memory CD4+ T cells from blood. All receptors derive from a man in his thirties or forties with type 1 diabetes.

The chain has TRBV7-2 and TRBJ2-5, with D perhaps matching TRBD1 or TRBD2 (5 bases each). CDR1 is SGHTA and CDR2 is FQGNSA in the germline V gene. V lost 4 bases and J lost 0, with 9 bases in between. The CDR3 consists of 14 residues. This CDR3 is CASSWDGHQETQYF. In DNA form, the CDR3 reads TGTGCCAGCAGCTGGGACGGGCACCAAGAGACCCAGTACTTC.

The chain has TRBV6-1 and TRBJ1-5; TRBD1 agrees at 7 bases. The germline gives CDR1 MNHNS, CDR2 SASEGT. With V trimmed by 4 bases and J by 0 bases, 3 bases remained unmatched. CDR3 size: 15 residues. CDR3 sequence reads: CASSVRQGSNQPQHF. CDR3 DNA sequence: TGTGCCAGCAGTGTGAGACAGGGTAGCAATCAGCCCCAGCATTTT.